The entry below describes one T cell receptor beta chain. Antigen specificity is unknown. A read error may account for a junction end that differs from germline. Those donating, healthy Caucasian individuals from Russia, were aged roughly 6 to 100. Drawing of peripheral blood yielded about 10 milliliters from each donor. These data are taken from a study of blood T cells in healthy people across ages. Whole-study results and caveats: Whereas aged donors had fewer naive CD4+ cells, long-lived donors had more of them and higher diversity.

A second PCR, run for roughly 7 to 12 cycles, used a sample-barcoded 5' primer plus a J-beta primer mix. TCRdb re-called the 5' RACE reads through MiXCR, storing one row per CDR3 protein. The sample carries hundreds of thousands of distinct CDR3 sequences, roughly 30% recorded once. What was sequenced was blood. The TCR sequence derives from a woman older than 75 in good health.

CDR3 sequence: CASSPTKGNYNERYF. The CDR3 DNA reads TGTGCCAGCAGCCCGACCAAGGGGAACTACAATGAGCGGTACTTC. V usage is TRBV7-2 and J usage is TRBJ2-1; D is perhaps TRBD1 or TRBD2 (5 bases each). This CDR3 comprises 15 residues. In germline, CDR1 is SGHTA, CDR2 FQGNSA. Together with reference TRBV7-2 and TRBJ2-1, the CDR3 gives the full variable domain: GAGVSQSPSNKVTEKGKDVELRCDPISGHTALYWYRQSLGQGLEFLIYFQGNSAPDKSGLPSDRFSAERTGGSVSTLTIQRTQQEDSAVYLCASSPTKGNYNERYFGPGTRLTVL.